This TCR beta chain was found in a study of persistence of HIV-infected CD4 T cells. Overlapping HIV-1 Gag 15-mer peptides at roughly 1 ug per peptide per mL were used. Memory cells lacking CD40L and CD69 with high CD45RO were sorted. CD8-depleted PBMCs were stimulated roughly 18 hours with anti-CD28/CD49d costimulation, CD40-blocking antibody and enfuvirtide. The germline V gene has CDR1 SEHNR and CDR2 FQNEAQ (reference sequence). V was cut by 6 bases and J by 14 bases, with 14 bases left in between. This CDR3 comprises 12 residues. Sequencing used immunoSEQ version 4 in survey mode. Genomic DNA was diluted to 9 to 10 ng/uL, up to roughly 1 ug per sample. Data came from immunoSEQ multiplex PCR; TCRdb stores just in-frame clones and leaves some out. The sample lists about 36,000 clones; more than 75% were seen once. This clone has more than one count but fewer than ten. As yet, its antigen is unknown.

This clonotype was sampled from an adult with HIV. The donor label of this sample is uncertain. Sequenced here: cultured CD4+ T cells from PBMCs, sampled from a patient who received antiretroviral therapy. The gene calls are TRBV7-9 and TRBJ1-6; D gene ambiguous. The CDR3, as DNA: TGTGCCAGCAGGAAGGACCGACTAGCCCTCCACTTT. This encodes CASRKDRLALHF.